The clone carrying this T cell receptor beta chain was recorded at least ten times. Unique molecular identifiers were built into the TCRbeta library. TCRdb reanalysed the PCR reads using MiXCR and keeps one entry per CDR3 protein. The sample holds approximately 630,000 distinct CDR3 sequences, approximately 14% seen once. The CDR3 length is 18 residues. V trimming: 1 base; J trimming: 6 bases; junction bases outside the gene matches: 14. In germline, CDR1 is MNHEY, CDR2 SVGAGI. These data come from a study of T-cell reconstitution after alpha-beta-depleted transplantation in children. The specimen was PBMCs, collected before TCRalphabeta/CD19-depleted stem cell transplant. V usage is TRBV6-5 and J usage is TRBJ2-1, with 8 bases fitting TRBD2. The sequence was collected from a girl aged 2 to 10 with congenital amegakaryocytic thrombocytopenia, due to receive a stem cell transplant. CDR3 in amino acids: CASSYWPLFGTRSNEQFF. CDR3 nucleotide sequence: TGTGCCAGCAGTTACTGGCCTTTGTTCGGGACTAGGAGCAATGAGCAGTTCTTC.